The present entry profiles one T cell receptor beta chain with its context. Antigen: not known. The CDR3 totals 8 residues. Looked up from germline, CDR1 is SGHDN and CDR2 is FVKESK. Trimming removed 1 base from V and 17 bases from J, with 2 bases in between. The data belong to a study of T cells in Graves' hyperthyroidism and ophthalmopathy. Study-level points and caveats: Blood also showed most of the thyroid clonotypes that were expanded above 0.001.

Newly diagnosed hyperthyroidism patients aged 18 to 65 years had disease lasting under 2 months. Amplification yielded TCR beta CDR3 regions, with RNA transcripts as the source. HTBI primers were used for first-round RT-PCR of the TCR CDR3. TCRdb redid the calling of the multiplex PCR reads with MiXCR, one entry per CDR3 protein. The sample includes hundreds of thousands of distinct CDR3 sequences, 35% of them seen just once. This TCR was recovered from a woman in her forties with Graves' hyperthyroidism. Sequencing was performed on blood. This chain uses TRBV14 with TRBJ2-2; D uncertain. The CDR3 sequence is CASSQVFF. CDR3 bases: TGTGCCAGCAGCCAAGTTTTTTTT.